This T cell receptor beta chain was obtained from a study of CD8+ T cells in alopecia areata. For the study at large: Recipient mice, roughly 7-11-week-old female C3H/HeJ animals, received skin from 6-12-month-old C3H/HeJ graft donors with spontaneous alopecia. Study findings and constraints: Compared with normal scalp, lesional scalp had higher clonality and more expanded CD8+ clones. In patients, TCRs were shared less clearly than in mice, and HLA may possibly be involved. Scalp sample sequencing also detects resident alphabeta T cells of normal skin.

Concerning this clone itself: Its antigen is not known. Mouse gene names apply. The DNA ends 4 residues before the CDR3 does, and the rest of the CDR3 is filled in from the germline J gene.

The CDR3 runs to 14 residues. After removal of 2 bases from V and 3 bases from J, the junction contained 0 bases not matched to a gene. Germline CDR1 LGHNA, CDR2 YNLKQL (reference sequence). In each case, RNA was isolated and then reverse transcribed into cDNA as the sequencing template. This table comes from immunoSEQ multiplex PCR, and its TCRdb copy is limited to in-frame clones, with some not included. The sample was found to contain roughly 110,000 clones, and every one recurs. The source material was lesional skin. This clonotype originated in a C3H/HeJ mouse with alopecia areata. Mouse strain MHC haplotype: H2-k. V gene TRBV5 combines with J gene TRBJ2-3; 9 bases agree with TRBD2. The part of the CDR3 DNA that was read is TGTGCCAGCAGCCAATGGGGGGGCGCAGAA. This sequence encodes CASSQWGGAE. The whole CDR3 region reads CASSQWGGAETLYF.